These 19 T cell receptor beta chains came from one sample sequenced in a study of OX40 agonist ivuxolimab in advanced cancers. Measured with immunoSEQ multiplex PCR; TCRdb has only the in-frame clones, and not every one. The table includes around 110,000 clones, about 94% detected once. The source material was CD4+ or CD8+ T cells sorted from blood, sampled in a trial of the OX40 agonist ivuxolimab. These receptors all come from an adult with an advanced solid tumor such as melanoma, head and neck, liver or kidney cancer.

This chain joins TRBV6-6 and TRBJ2-7, with D possibly being TRBD1 (7 bases). This CDR3 has 15 amino acids. The V end lost 10 bases, the J end lost 4 bases, and 23 bases lay between the germline ends. CDR1 is MNHNY, CDR2 SVGAGI, per germline (reference sequence). This CDR3 reads CATKQEGASKYEQYF. The DNA of the CDR3 is TGTGCCACCAAACAGGAGGGGGCAAGTAAATACGAGCAGTACTTC.

This chain connects TRBV6-1 to TRBJ1-5; possibly TRBD1 for D (5 bases). Germline assignment: CDR1 MNHNS and CDR2 SASEGT. The length of the CDR3 is 11 residues. The V end was cut by 6 bases, the J end by 14 bases, with 14 bases between. In DNA form, the CDR3 reads TGTGCCAGCAGGGGAGGGGTGGCCGAGCATTTT. This translates into CASRGGVAEHF.

The rearrangement uses TRBV4-1 and TRBJ2-5, with 12 bases aligning to TRBD1. CDR1 and CDR2 (germline): MGHRA, YSYEKL. J gave up 4 bases and V 1 base, and 4 bases lay outside the gene matches. The length of the CDR3 is 16 residues. This chain's CDR3 is CASSQGDRGRLETQYF. The DNA of the CDR3 is TGCGCCAGCAGCCAAGGGGACAGGGGGCGGTTAGAGACCCAGTACTTC.

The V call is TRBV5-4, the J call TRBJ2-2; D is unclear. V lost 0 bases and J 2 bases, leaving 5 bases between the germline ends. The CDR3 spans 14 residues. CDR1 and CDR2 from the germline V gene are SGHNT and YYREEE (reference sequence). The CDR3 sequence: CASSLEPNTGELFF. CDR3 coding DNA: TGTGCCAGCAGCTTGGAACCTAACACCGGGGAGCTGTTTTTT.

With respect to this clone: Other DNA sequences of this sample code for an identical CDR3. The chain recombines TRBV28 with TRBJ1-2; tentative D call: TRBD1 (6 bases). V lost 9 bases to trimming and J lost 4 bases, with 24 bases between them. Germline CDR1 MDHEN, CDR2 SYDVKM. CDR3 length: 16 residues. The CDR3 loop is CASSAKVDSLLYGYTF. CDR3 DNA sequence: TGTGCCAGTAGTGCGAAGGTGGACAGCCTACTCTATGGCTACACCTTC.

The rearrangement uses TRBV5-6 and TRBJ2-3, with D uncertain. CDR3 length equals 14 residues. Per germline, CDR1 SGHDT and CDR2 YYEEEE. Trimming stripped 3 bases from V and 0 bases from J, with 8 bases between. CDR3 protein: CASSSLLSTDTQYF. The CDR3 DNA is TGTGCCAGCAGCTCGTTGCTTAGCACAGATACGCAGTATTTT.

This chain connects TRBV27 to TRBJ2-1; the match to TRBD2 covers 14 bases. Germline CDR1 and CDR2: MNHEY and SMNVEV (reference sequence). Trimming at V came to 6 bases and at J to 4 bases, leaving 11 bases not matched to a gene. The CDR3 consists of 18 residues. Here the CDR3 DNA reads TGTGCCAGCAGCTCAGGGGGACTAGCGGGAGTGGCTTACAATGAGCAGTTCTTC. Amino acids: CASSSGGLAGVAYNEQFF.

This chain uses TRBV7-9 with TRBJ1-5, with D maybe TRBD1 (5 bases). Per the germline V gene, CDR1 is SEHNR and CDR2 is FQNEAQ (reference sequence). Trimming removed 6 bases from V and 6 bases from J, with 12 bases in between. The CDR3 contains 13 residues. The CDR3 sequence is CASRQQVGQPQHF. In DNA, the CDR3 is TGTGCCAGCAGGCAACAGGTCGGTCAGCCCCAGCATTTT.

The chain links TRBV6-5 to TRBJ1-1; TRBD1 matches 7 bases. J lost 0 bases, V lost 6 bases, and 4 bases had no gene match. The CDR3 extends over 14 amino acids. Germline V lookup: CDR1 MNHEY, CDR2 SVGAGI. The CDR3 bases are TGTGCCAGCAGGAGGGGACAGATGAACACTGAAGCTTTCTTT. This translates into CASRRGQMNTEAFF.

This chain uses TRBV6-5 with TRBJ1-1; D gene uncertain. Trimming left V 3 bases short and J 0 bases short, with 11 bases between. The germline V gene encodes CDR1 MNHEY and CDR2 SVGAGI. The CDR3 is made up of 15 amino acids. The CDR3 protein is CASSYRRAMNTEAFF. For the CDR3, the DNA is TGTGCCAGCAGTTATAGGCGGGCCATGAACACTGAAGCTTTCTTT.

The chain joins TRBV28 to TRBJ2-1; D may be TRBD1 (7 bases). Trimming removed 6 bases at V and 5 bases at J, with 20 bases between. Germline values: CDR1 MDHEN, CDR2 SYDVKM. This CDR3 has 16 amino acids. CDR3 bases: TGTGCCAGCAGACCGGCCGGGAGCAGGGGGGACAATGAGCAGTTCTTC. Protein sequence: CASRPAGSRGDNEQFF.

The chain joins TRBV7-9 to TRBJ1-4; possibly TRBD1 for D (5 bases). The germline V and J ends were trimmed by 6 bases and 4 bases, with 18 bases remaining between them. The CDR3 consists of 16 residues. Looked up from germline, CDR1 is SEHNR and CDR2 is FQNEAQ (reference sequence). This chain's CDR3 is CASSSRGGHLNEKLFF. CDR3 bases: TGTGCCAGCAGTTCCCGGGGTGGACACCTTAATGAAAAACTGTTTTTT.

This clone has just one count. The V gene is TRBV5-1, the J gene TRBJ2-7; 7 bases match TRBD2. This CDR3 has 14 amino acids. Germline lookup yields CDR1 SGHRS and CDR2 YFSETQ. V lost 5 bases, J lost 1 base, and 6 bases stayed unmatched. The CDR3 region is CASSPSSGSYEQYF. CDR3 nucleotide sequence: TGCGCCAGCAGTCCCTCTAGCGGATCCTACGAGCAGTACTTC. Variable domain in full (rest from reference TRBV5-1 and TRBJ2-7): KAGVTQTPRYLIKTRGQQVTLSCSPISGHRSVSWYQQTPGQGLQFLFEYFSETQRNKGNFPGRFSGRQFSNSRSEMNVSTLELGDSALYLCASSPSSGSYEQYFGPGTRLTVT.

This clone was recorded once. V usage is TRBV7-2 and J usage is TRBJ1-1; D call uncertain. The germline V gene encodes CDR1 SGHTA and CDR2 FQGNSA. The CDR3 contains 14 residues. V was trimmed by 3 bases and J by 1 base, leaving 9 bases between them. The CDR3 bases are TGTGCCAGCAGCTTTGGTGCCCCGAACACTGAAGCTTTCTTT. Its protein product is CASSFGAPNTEAFF.

The genes are TRBV19 and TRBJ1-1, with 7 bases lining up with TRBD1. The ends lost 0 bases at V and 8 bases at J; junction bases unmatched: 6. This CDR3 is built from 14 residues. Germline values: CDR1 LNHDA, CDR2 SQIVND (reference sequence). This CDR3 reads CASSIDRGLGEAFF. The DNA for the CDR3 is TGTGCCAGTAGTATAGATAGGGGGCTGGGAGAAGCTTTCTTT. Complete variable domain (other parts from reference TRBV19 and TRBJ1-1): DGGITQSPKYLFRKEGQNVTLSCEQNLNHDAMYWYRQDPGQGLRLIYYSQIVNDFQKGDIAEGYSVSREKKESFPLTVTSAQKNPTAFYLCASSIDRGLGEAFFGQGTRLTVV.

J is TRBJ1-2 and V is TRBV30, with 8 bases identical to TRBD1. The CDR3 spans 14 residues. The V gene end was trimmed by 5 bases and the J gene end by 3 bases; junction bases not matched to a gene: 8. The germline CDR1 and CDR2 sequences are GTSNPN and SVGIG (reference sequence). The CDR3 loop is CAWVPDRGHYGYTF. CDR3 DNA: TGTGCCTGGGTCCCAGACAGGGGCCACTATGGCTACACCTTC.

The J gene is TRBJ1-6, the V gene TRBV11-2; TRBD1 matches at 8 bases. V trimming: 5 bases; J trimming: 10 bases; junction bases outside the gene matches: 10. Per germline, CDR1 SGHAT and CDR2 FQNNGV. The CDR3 loop spans 15 amino acids. CDR3 nucleotide sequence: TGTGCCAGCAGCCTTGCCGGACAGGGAGGCTCACCCCTCCACTTT. Protein product: CASSLAGQGGSPLHF. The full variable domain, in which reference TRBV11-2 and TRBJ1-6 provide the parts outside the CDR3, is EAGVAQSPRYKIIEKRQSVAFWCNPISGHATLYWYQQILGQGPKLLIQFQNNGVVDDSQLPKDRFSAERLKGVDSTLKIQPAKLEDSAVYLCASSLAGQGGSPLHFGNGTRLTVT.

This clone was found a few times. The chain is built from TRBV18 and TRBJ1-1; possible D gene TRBD1, 6 bases. Germline loops: CDR1 KGHSH, CDR2 LQKENI. The CDR3 runs to 14 residues. Trimming removed 4 bases from V and 1 base from J, with 10 bases in between. The CDR3 sequence: CASSLDSTNTEAFF. As DNA, the CDR3 is TGTGCCAGCTCACTGGACAGTACGAACACTGAAGCTTTCTTT.

This chain links TRBV29-1 with TRBJ1-2; TRBD1 matches at 7 bases. Per the germline V gene, CDR1 is SQVTM and CDR2 is ANQGSEA. Trimming cost V 7 bases and J 3 bases; bases outside gene matches: 5. The CDR3 runs 12 residues. The CDR3, as DNA: TGCAGCGGAGGCGACAGGGACTATGGCTACACCTTC. Translated: CSGGDRDYGYTF.